This TCR beta chain was sequenced in a study of breast tumors, draining lymph nodes, adjacent tissues. Each CDR3 protein gets one entry after TCRdb re-called the multiplex PCR reads with MiXCR. This table holds fewer than 25,000 distinct CDR3 sequences, 32% found once. Germline trimming cut 5 bases from V and 4 bases from J; bases unmatched to any gene: 3. CDR3 size: 14 residues. In germline, CDR1 is SNHLY, CDR2 FYNNEI. Overall study results and limits: The lymph node origin of tumor T cells was framed as consistent with a hypothesis, not demonstrated.

The table lists this clonotype with many counts. The antigen remains undetermined. The sequenced material came from breast tumor tissue. The rearrangement joins TRBV2 to TRBJ2-1; TRBD2 matches 9 bases. The TCR originated in a female donor with breast cancer. Some clones in this sample may be carry-over from other donors' samples. CDR3: CASSPLAGYNEQFF. The CDR3, as DNA: TGTGCCAGCAGTCCACTAGCGGGTTACAATGAGCAGTTCTTC.